These T cell receptor beta chains were read from a single sample in a study of T cells in Graves' hyperthyroidism and ophthalmopathy. MiXCR was run by TCRdb on the multiplex PCR reads, yielding one entry per CDR3 protein. The table includes 490,000 or so distinct CDR3 sequences, about 20% detected once. The sequenced sample consisted of blood. The receptors were gathered from a man between 35 and 55 years old with Graves' ophthalmopathy. Each CDR3 is given with its conserved first and last residue. A D gene is named only where the DNA matches it firmly. Only some rows state a clone size, as once, few, many or a class for expanded clones.

>.|TRBD1|TRBJ1-2|TRBV5-6
TGTGCCAGCAGCTTTCCAGGGGGAGGAGGCTACACCTTC
CASSFPGGGGYTF
>few|.|TRBJ1-1|TRBV24-1
TGTGCCACCAGTGACCAGGGGTGGAGTGCTGGAGCTTTCTTT
CATSDQGWSAGAFF
>many|.|TRBJ1-1|TRBV30
TGTGCCTGGAGTGGTGGCAGGGACGGGAACACTGAAGCTTTCTTT
CAWSGGRDGNTEAFF
>many|.|TRBJ1-1|TRBV7-8
TGTGCCAGCAGCCACAGACGCGGGAACACTGAAGCTTTCTTT
CASSHRRGNTEAFF
>.|.|TRBJ2-1|TRBV30
TGTGCCTGGAGAGTTGGGGATGAGCAGTTCTTC
CAWRVGDEQFF
>many|.|TRBJ1-5|TRBV30
TGTGCCTGGGGAACAGGAATCGATCAGCCCCAGCATTTT
CAWGTGIDQPQHF
>few|.|TRBJ1-5|TRBV4-2
TGTGCCAGCAGCCAAGATCGATCAGGGATCCAGCCCCAGCATTTT
CASSQDRSGIQPQHF
>.|TRBD1|TRBJ2-7|TRBV6-4
TGTGCCAGCAGTGAGTACAGGGGGCAAGAGCAGCACTTC
CASSEYRGQEQHF
>.|.|TRBJ1-1|TRBV11-2
TGTGCCAGCAGCTTGGGCCGCTTTCCCTTCTTT
CASSLGRFPFF
>few|.|TRBJ2-1|TRBV29-1
TGCAGCGTTGAGGAGTCCTACAATGAGCAGTTCTTC
CSVEESYNEQFF
>few|TRBD1|TRBJ2-1|TRBV7-3
TGTGCCAGCAGCTTAACGGGGACAGGGAGAATGAATGAGCAGTTCTTC
CASSLTGTGRMNEQFF
>few|.|TRBJ2-1|TRBV6-6
TGTGCCAGCAGTTACGGTCTCTCGGCGCAGTTCTTC
CASSYGLSAQFF
>many|TRBD2|TRBJ2-1|TRBV12-3/TRBV12-4
TGTGCCAGCAGTCCCCCCCCGGGACTACCCCCTAATGAGCAGTTCTTC
CASSPPPGLPPNEQFF
>few|.|TRBJ1-3|TRBV11-2
TGTGCCAGCAGGCCTAGCTCTGGAAACACCATATATTTT
CASRPSSGNTIYF
>.|.|TRBJ2-7|TRBV9
TGTGCCAGCAGCGTAGGAGTAGACAGGGAGCAGTACTTC
CASSVGVDREQYF
>few|.|TRBJ1-1|TRBV27
TGTGCCAGCAGTTTCTTCCCCAGGAGGGCGAACACTGAAGCTTTCTTT
CASSFFPRRANTEAFF
>.|.|TRBJ2-2|TRBV19
TGTGCCAGCAGTAGGGCGGAGACCTACACCGGGGAGCTGTTTTTT
CASSRAETYTGELFF
>many|.|TRBJ2-3|TRBV27
TGTGCCAGCCGACTTAGTTATGGGGGCACAGATACGCAGTATTTT
CASRLSYGGTDTQYF
>many|.|TRBJ2-1|TRBV18
TGTGCCAGCTCGCCCCAGGGTGGAGGCAATGAGCAGTTCTTC
CASSPQGGGNEQFF
>.|TRBD1|TRBJ1-1|TRBV18
TGTGCCAGCTCACGAGGACAGGGCGAAGCTTTCTTT
CASSRGQGEAFF
>.|.|TRBJ1-1|TRBV18
TGTGCCAGCTCACCATTGCGCAGCGACACTGAAGCTTTCTTT
CASSPLRSDTEAFF
>few|.|TRBJ2-5|TRBV13
TGTGCCAGCAGCCCGGTAAACCACCGGGATCAAGAGACCCAGTACTTC
CASSPVNHRDQETQYF
>.|TRBD2|TRBJ2-1|TRBV5-1
TGCGCCAGCAGCTCCGATCCTAGCGGGAGAGGGCATGAGCAGTTCTTC
CASSSDPSGRGHEQFF
>many|TRBD2|TRBJ2-7|TRBV6-1
TGTGCCAGGCCTACTAGCGGCAGCTCCTACGAGCAGTACTTC
CARPTSGSSYEQYF
>few|TRBD1|TRBJ1-4|TRBV27
TGTGCCAGCGGACTGGGGGGACAGGGGAATGAAAAACTGTTTTTT
CASGLGGQGNEKLFF
>many|TRBD2|TRBJ2-1|TRBV27
TGTGCCAGCAGTACATTAGCGGGAGCCCGGGGGGCAAGGGTCAATGAGCAGTTCTTC
CASSTLAGARGARVNEQFF
>many|TRBD1|TRBJ1-1|TRBV3-1
TGTGCCAGCAGCCCACCGGGACAGAAAGCTTTCTTT
CASSPPGQKAFF
>.|TRBD1|TRBJ1-1|TRBV27
TGTGCCAGCAGTTGGGACAGGAACACTGAAGCTTTCTTT
CASSWDRNTEAFF
>few|.|TRBJ2-5|TRBV15
TGTGCCACCAGCAGAGCCCAAGGGGGGACCCAGTACTTC
CATSRAQGGTQYF
>few|.|TRBJ1-2|TRBV6-1
TGTGCCAGCAGTGCCACCTCGTATGGCTACACCTTC
CASSATSYGYTF
>.|.|TRBJ2-1|TRBV27
TGTGCCAGCAGTTCGGGCGGTAACGGGGGAACACCCGAGCAGTTCTTC
CASSSGGNGGTPEQFF
>few|TRBD1|TRBJ1-2|TRBV20-1
TGCAGTGCTAGAGAAAGGGACAGGAAATGGGGAATTGGCTATGGCTACACCTTC
CSARERDRKWGIGYGYTF
>.|.|TRBJ1-4|TRBV7-2
TGTGCCAGCAGCTTTAGGGACACAGGGCGAACTAATGAAAAACTGTTTTTT
CASSFRDTGRTNEKLFF
>.|.|TRBJ2-1|TRBV20-1
TGCAGTGCTAACAGACAGCCCAATGAGCAGTTCTTC
CSANRQPNEQFF
>many|.|TRBJ2-1|TRBV11-2
TGTGCCAGCAGCTTAGAGGGGGCCGGCTACAATGAGCAGTTCTTC
CASSLEGAGYNEQFF
>.|TRBD1|TRBJ2-3|TRBV15
TGTGCCACCAGCATGAGGGGGCATAAAGATACGCAGTATTTT
CATSMRGHKDTQYF
>many|.|TRBJ2-1|TRBV12-3/TRBV12-4
TGTGCCAGCCGTCTCATGGGCTCCTACAATGAGCAGTTCTTC
CASRLMGSYNEQFF
>.|.|TRBJ2-5|TRBV5-1
TGCGCCAGCAGCTTGTCCGGTTGGGGCCCCCAAGAGACCCAGTACTTC
CASSLSGWGPQETQYF
>.|.|TRBJ2-7|TRBV10-3
TGTGCCATCGGGGGTCACGGACAGTTCAACGAGCAGTGCTTC
CAIGGHGQFNEQCF
>.|.|TRBJ1-1|TRBV5-1
TGCGCCAGCAGCTTGAAAGGCCCGGGTTTGCTGATCTTT
CASSLKGPGLLIF
>few|.|TRBJ2-5|TRBV6-5
TGTGCCAGCAGTTACATGGGGGAGACCCAGTACTTC
CASSYMGETQYF
>many|.|TRBJ1-1|TRBV2
TGTGCCAGCATGATCACTGAAGCTTTCTTT
CASMITEAFF
>many|TRBD2|TRBJ2-2|TRBV5-1
TGCGCCAGCAGCTTGGATCCGCAACTAGCGGTTACCGGGGAGCTGTTTTTT
CASSLDPQLAVTGELFF
>few|.|TRBJ1-4|TRBV28
TGTGCCAGCAGGTCTGGCGGGGTGGAAGGAAGATACGAAAAACTGTTTTTT
CASRSGGVEGRYEKLFF
>many|.|TRBJ2-7|TRBV7-9
TGTGCCAGCAGCCAAAGGGAACTGCTTGACTCCTACGAGCAGTACTTC
CASSQRELLDSYEQYF
>many|.|TRBJ2-7|TRBV28
TGTGCCAGCAGTTTATCTCTAGCCTACGAGCAGTACTTC
CASSLSLAYEQYF
>.|.|TRBJ2-7|TRBV12-3/TRBV12-4
TGTGCCAGCAGTCTCGCGAACGGGGGATCTTACGAGCAGTACTTC
CASSLANGGSYEQYF